Listed below are T cell receptor beta chains from one sample, sequenced in a study of technical replicates of blood from several donors. Using immunoSEQ multiplex PCR, the repertoire was profiled, and TCRdb retains in-frame clones only, with some absent. The data hold about 83,000 clones, with about 91% observed a single time. The sequencing sample was made of T cells isolated from PBMCs. The receptors stem from a human donor in good health. CDR3s include the opening cysteine and the closing phenylalanine or tryptophan.

v_call cdr3_aa
TRBV4-1 CASSTAGININEQFF
TRBV7-9 CASSLGSIVHNEQFF
TRBV5-1 CASSLEASEYYEQYF
TRBV19 CASSSGTSGRSRELFF
TRBV6-1 CASLTSGAGYNEQFF
TRBV7-3 CASSITSGGPSYNEQFF
TRBV10-3 CAISEGGGRDLYGYTF
TRBV7-9 CASSLALTQASSRDEQYF
TRBV4-2 CASSSLGGGGAIETQYF
TRBV18 CASSSSGSGRDYGYTF
TRBV9 CASSGITGYRGPNQPQHF
TRBV7-2 CASSLPGTRQPQHF
TRBV2 CASSERGAYNEQFF
TRBV7-8 CASSSTGGAFVQYF
TRBV20-1 CSARLNEKLFF
TRBV28 CASSRGLAGVNGELFF
TRBV9 CASSVTAGREPYEQYF
TRBV7-6 CASSLGQGAGNTIYF
TRBV28 CASSEEAGTPGLTTGELFF
TRBV28 CAIGGSGGSTDTQYF
TRBV2 CASMPGQVNTEAFF
TRBV16 CASSLQGNTEAFF
TRBV7-8 CASTPGGPPIETQYF
TRBV7-6 CASSLGQASSGNTIYF
TRBV2 CASSSAGWTDTQYF
TRBV4-1 CASSQERGVSYEQYF
TRBV7-2 CASSLSTGQSEDEQYF
TRBV4-1 CASSRDYSHEQFF
TRBV7-8 CASSLHLLGLAGANEQFF
TRBV27 CASSLAGAKNIQYF
TRBV5-6 CASSLAASQRTDTQYF
TRBV4-1 CASSLLYGGRWGGITYEQYF
TRBV19 CASSSTGGYTEAFF
TRBV27 CASRSRETQYF
TRBV4-2 CASSQDEGLNTEAFF
TRBV9 CASSVGEPDSYYNEQFF
TRBV6-5 CASSSPIGRETQYF
TRBV15 CATTAGGLRSTDTQYF
TRBV7-2 CASSVRRVYEQYF
TRBV28 CASSGTSGGYEQYF
TRBV23-1 CASPGADTQYF
TRBV15 CATSSLEWGLAENLDEETQYF
TRBV29-1 CSVEDDRGWNYGYTF
TRBV10-1 CASSDGWASGVQETQYF
TRBV5-1 CASSLLAGRGTGELFF
TRBV6-5 CASSPTGNSGNTIYF
TRBV19 CASRGGNMDGRSGANVLTF
TRBV4-1 CASSTTKLGYEQYF
TRBV7-9 CASSPSWQFF
TRBV5-5 CASSSRDIYEQYF
TRBV7-9 CASSLSGRGFYNEQFF
TRBV14 CASSHSTGISGNTIYF
TRBV11-3 CASSLDLGTGGTYGYTF
TRBV28 CASSPPGLAVNEQFF
TRBV20-1 CSVGGNTEAFF
TRBV27 CASRPWTRMGTGELFF
TRBV6-6 CASSLQTGELFF
TRBV5-1 CASSLGHYVNTEAFF